This entry lists 18 T cell receptor beta chains sequenced from one sample in a study of blood T cells in healthy people across ages. The use of a sample-barcoded 5' primer and a J-beta primer mix characterized a second PCR of 7 to 11 cycles. TCRdb processed the 5' RACE reads anew with MiXCR; each CDR3 protein has one entry. The sample yields roughly 800,000 distinct CDR3 sequences, 35% to 40% seen once. Sequencing used blood. The receptors stem from a man in his late teens or twenties in good health.

For this clonotype: With a much larger clone just one base away, this may be a read error. The gene calls are TRBV6-5 and TRBJ1-2; D not certain. V was pared by 6 bases and J by 1 base, with 12 bases between. CDR1 and CDR2 from the germline V gene are MNHEY and SVGAGI. The CDR3 is made up of 14 amino acids. The CDR3, as DNA: TGTGCCAGCAGGCCCCGCGCCCATAACTATGGCTACACCTTC. Its protein is CASRPRAHNYGYTF.

This clonotype occurred many times. This sequence joins TRBV6-1 and TRBJ2-7; D remains unclear. From germline, CDR1 is MNHNS and CDR2 SASEGT. V gave up 2 bases and J gave up 2 bases, with 7 bases separating them. The CDR3 consists of 13 residues. CDR3 residues: CASSEYIPYEQYF. For the CDR3, the DNA is TGTGCCAGCAGTGAATACATTCCCTACGAGCAGTACTTC.

This clonotype was found many times. The rearrangement links TRBV20-1 to TRBJ2-7; 9 bases agree with TRBD1. CDR1 is DFQATT and CDR2 is SNEGSKA in the germline V gene (reference sequence). This CDR3 is built from 20 residues. V lost 4 bases and J lost 4; bases outside the gene matches: 26. CDR3 region: CSATTQLPSLRVDRGYEQYF. CDR3 DNA: TGCAGTGCTACCACTCAACTACCTTCCCTCCGGGTGGACAGGGGTTACGAGCAGTACTTC.

This clonotype was detected a few times. The J gene is TRBJ1-2, the V gene TRBV28; D gene ambiguous. The CDR3 consists of 12 residues. The germline V gene encodes CDR1 MDHEN and CDR2 SYDVKM. V shed 7 bases and J shed 1 base, with 7 bases lying between them. In DNA form, the CDR3 reads TGTGCCAGCAATAGTCTTAACTATGGCTACACCTTC. Protein product: CASNSLNYGYTF.

The chain joins TRBV12-3 or TRBV12-4 to TRBJ1-1; the match to TRBD1 covers 10 bases. The CDR3 consists of 15 residues. V trimming: 6 bases; J trimming: 6 bases; junction bases outside the gene matches: 10. The CDR3 is CASSPMTGQGAEAFF. CDR3 in DNA: TGTGCCAGCAGCCCAATGACCGGACAGGGGGCTGAAGCTTTCTTT.

V usage is TRBV10-3 and J usage is TRBJ1-1; D unresolved. The CDR3 covers 16 residues. Germline-derived CDR1 and CDR2 are ENHRY and SYGVKD. The V end lost 5 bases, the J end lost 0 bases, and 16 bases lay between the germline ends. CDR3 DNA: TGTGCCATCAGTCAGAGGGTTGATTGGATGAACACTGAAGCTTTCTTT. It yields the protein CAISQRVDWMNTEAFF.

This chain joins TRBV3-1 and TRBJ2-7; D unclear. V lost 1 base and J lost 1, with 11 bases in between. Germline V gene data show CDR1 as LGHDT and CDR2 as YNNKEL (reference sequence). This CDR3 has 15 amino acids. The chain's CDR3 is CASSQGTRGSYEQYF. The CDR3 DNA reads as TGTGCCAGCAGCCAAGGGACCAGAGGATCCTACGAGCAGTACTTC.

This chain connects TRBV5-1 to TRBJ1-1; D gene unclear. This CDR3 is 14 amino acids long. V gave up 0 bases and J gave up 8 bases, with 14 bases separating them. Germline V gives CDR1 SGHRS, CDR2 YFSETQ. The CDR3 nucleotides are TGCGCCAGCAGCTTGGCCCGAGCGGATGGCGAAGCTTTCTTT. Translating gives CASSLARADGEAFF.

J is TRBJ2-3 and V is TRBV7-2; D remains unclear. V lost 5 bases to trimming and J lost 8 bases, with 17 bases between them. Germline-derived CDR1 and CDR2 are SGHTA and FQGNSA. This CDR3 contains 14 residues. The CDR3 here is CASSPWALEITQYF. DNA of the CDR3: TGTGCCAGCAGCCCATGGGCCCTCGAGATTACGCAGTATTTT.

Worth noting for this clonotype: One end of the junction fails to match germline, which may point to a read error. The genes are TRBV6-6 and TRBJ2-2; D is possibly TRBD2 (5 bases). This CDR3 region has 14 residues. Per germline, CDR1 MNHNY and CDR2 SVGAGI (reference sequence). CDR3 coding DNA: TGTGCCAGCAGTCTTACTAGTTTCTCCGGGGAGCCGTTTTTT. It is translated as CASSLTSFSGEPFF.

The V and J genes are TRBV7-9 and TRBJ2-1; either TRBD1 or TRBD2 may fit D (5 bases each). The CDR3 is made up of 12 amino acids. Looked up from germline, CDR1 is SEHNR and CDR2 is FQNEAQ (reference sequence). Trimming removed 4 bases from V and 10 bases from J, with 11 bases in between. The CDR3 DNA sequence: TGTGCCAGCAGCTCCCGGGGCTACGAGCAGTTCTTC. Encoded protein: CASSSRGYEQFF. The full variable domain, its missing parts supplied by reference TRBV7-9 and TRBJ2-1, is DTGVSQNPRHKITKRGQNVTFRCDPISEHNRLYWYRQTLGQGPEFLTYFQNEAQLEKSRLLSDRFSAERPKGSFSTLEIQRTEQGDSAMYLCASSSRGYEQFFGPGTRLTVL.

V gene TRBV12-3 or TRBV12-4 combines with J gene TRBJ2-2, with TRBD1 as a possible D gene (6 bases). CDR3 size: 14 residues. CDR3 DNA sequence: TGTGCGACTGGGGGCAGTGCGAACACCGGGGAGCTGTTTTTT. This codes for CATGGSANTGELFF.

This chain uses TRBV3-1 with TRBJ2-5, with 13 bases aligning to TRBD2. V lost 0 bases to trimming and J lost 3 bases; unmatched junction nucleotides: 1. In germline, CDR1 is LGHDT, CDR2 YNNKEL (reference sequence). The CDR3 totals 16 residues. CDR3 sequence (DNA): TGTGCCAGCAGCCAAGACGGGACTAGCGGGGAAGAGACCCAGTACTTC. Amino acids: CASSQDGTSGEETQYF.

A few counts support this clonotype. This chain links TRBV7-2 with TRBJ1-2; D perhaps matches TRBD1 (6 bases). Trimming removed 0 bases at V and 4 bases at J, with 12 bases between. The CDR3 extends over 15 amino acids. In germline, CDR1 is SGHTA, CDR2 FQGNSA. This chain's CDR3 is CASSLANRAGYGYTF. Written as DNA, the CDR3 is TGTGCCAGCAGCTTAGCAAACAGGGCTGGCTATGGCTACACCTTC.

The chain combines TRBV20-1 with TRBJ2-7; TRBD2 might be the D (6 bases). In germline, CDR1 is DFQATT, CDR2 SNEGSKA (reference sequence). The CDR3 length is 12 residues. The CDR3 DNA reads TGCAGCCGAAGGGACTCCTCCTACGAGCAGTACTTC. Its translation is CSRRDSSYEQYF.

This clonotype was seen many times. This chain uses TRBV29-1 with TRBJ2-5; the match to TRBD1 covers 11 bases. After removal of 2 bases from V and 1 base from J, the junction contained 12 bases not matched to a gene. The CDR3 is 18 amino acids. CDR1 and CDR2 from the germline V gene are SQVTM and ANQGSEA. CDR3 protein: CSVERFRSGTGGQETQYF. CDR3 coding DNA: TGCAGCGTTGAAAGGTTCCGATCCGGGACAGGGGGCCAAGAGACCCAGTACTTC.

The table lists this clonotype with a count of one. V and J are TRBV7-9 and TRBJ1-2; D gene uncertain. This CDR3 has 13 residues. The germline V gene encodes CDR1 SEHNR and CDR2 FQNEAQ (reference sequence). V lost 7 bases to trimming and J lost 2 bases, with 11 bases between them. The CDR3 DNA is TGTGCCAGCACTAGGTCGACGAACTATGGCTACACCTTC. It translates to CASTRSTNYGYTF.

This clonotype was seen many times. The CDR3 sequence is CASSYGGRNEQFF. The CDR3 DNA follows: TGTGCCAGCAGTTACGGGGGTAGGAATGAGCAGTTCTTC. The chain combines TRBV6-2 or TRBV6-3 with TRBJ2-1; D is perhaps TRBD1 or TRBD2 (5 bases each). Trimming removed 2 bases at V and 7 bases at J, with 9 bases between. Germline assignment: CDR1 MNHEY and CDR2 SVGEGT. The CDR3 spans 13 residues.